The 6 T cell receptor beta chains below all came from one sample that was sequenced in a study of blood T cell repertoires in COVID-19. Repertoires were generated with immunoSEQ multiplex PCR, while TCRdb's copy carries only in-frame clones and drops some. Here the sample spans 200,000 to 300,000 clones, around 84% being singletons. Input material: peripheral blood. The source of these receptors is a woman aged 60-70 years with COVID-19, enrolled during active disease.

Of note for this clone: Other DNA sequences in this sample translate to the same CDR3. The chain recombines TRBV29-1 with TRBJ2-5, with 13 bases matching TRBD2. V was pared by 4 bases and J by 4 bases, with 0 bases of the junction left unmatched. The CDR3 totals 13 residues. Germline V gene data show CDR1 as SQVTM and CDR2 as ANQGSEA. The CDR3 loop is CSVGLAGGETQYF. As DNA, the CDR3 is TGCAGCGTTGGACTAGCGGGAGGAGAGACCCAGTACTTC.

The rearrangement uses TRBV27 and TRBJ1-5; D is possibly TRBD1 (6 bases). CDR3 length: 16 amino acids. V lost 2 bases and J lost 0, with 11 bases in between. Germline V gives CDR1 MNHEY, CDR2 SMNVEV (reference sequence). The CDR3 DNA is TGTGCCAGCAGTTTAGTCGGGACATCTAGCAATCAGCCCCAGCATTTT. Its translation: CASSLVGTSSNQPQHF.

This chain joins TRBV5-6 and TRBJ2-3, with 13 bases matching TRBD2. With V trimmed by 2 bases and J by 4 bases, 7 bases remained unmatched. CDR1 SGHDT and CDR2 YYEEEE come from the germline V gene. This CDR3 comprises 17 residues. The CDR3 loop is CASSFGLAGVLADTQYF. In nucleotides, the CDR3 is TGTGCCAGCAGCTTCGGACTAGCGGGAGTCTTGGCAGATACGCAGTATTTT.

This CDR3 is CASVGVSNTEAFF. The CDR3 DNA sequence: TGTGCCAGCGTAGGGGTATCGAACACTGAAGCTTTCTTT. The chain links TRBV2 to TRBJ1-1, with D perhaps TRBD1 (5 bases). Germline values: CDR1 SNHLY, CDR2 FYNNEI. The CDR3 has 13 residues. V lost 8 bases and J lost 1, with 11 bases in between.

This clone was observed once. This chain links TRBV6-1 with TRBJ2-3, with TRBD2 matching over 14 bases. V dropped 4 bases and J dropped 3; count of bases not matched to a gene: 3. The germline V gene has CDR1 MNHNS and CDR2 SASEGT. CDR3 length equals 16 residues. The CDR3 DNA reads TGTGCCAGCAGTGCCGGGACTAGCGGGAGTACAGATACGCAGTATTTT. It codes for CASSAGTSGSTDTQYF.

A note on this clone: Other DNA sequences from this sample encode an identical CDR3 as well. The chain uses TRBV19 and TRBJ1-5, with 7 bases aligning to TRBD1. V shed 4 bases and J 4 bases; nucleotides not matched to a gene: 4. Germline assignment: CDR1 LNHDA and CDR2 SQIVND (reference sequence). There are 14 residues in the CDR3. CDR3: CASSTTGDNQPQHF. The CDR3 coding sequence is TGTGCCAGTAGTACAACAGGGGATAATCAGCCCCAGCATTTT.